These T cell receptor beta chains were read from a single sample in a study of neoadjuvant anti-PD-1 for oral cavity cancer. TCRdb's copy holds only in-frame clones and misses some; the assay was immunoSEQ multiplex PCR. The sample has about 4,700 clones, roughly 60% seen once. Sequenced material: tumor tissue, taken before nivolumab (anti-PD-1) treatment. The receptors come from a person between 40 and 85 years old with oral cavity squamous cell carcinoma. Each CDR3 is given with its conserved first and last residue. D genes are given only for firm matches. Where a row states a size, it is once, few, many or the class of an expanded clone; other rows omit it.

v_gene: TRBV2
d_gene: .
abundance: .
j_gene: TRBJ1-5
CDR3nt: TGTGCCAGCAGGGCCGGGGCCTCTAGCAATCAGCCCCAGCATTTT
CDR3aa: CASRAGASSNQPQHF

v_gene: TRBV2
d_gene: .
abundance: .
j_gene: TRBJ1-5
CDR3nt: TGTGCCAGCAGTGAAGCGAGGGGCCAGCCCCAGCATTTT
CDR3aa: CASSEARGQPQHF

v_gene: TRBV5-1
d_gene: .
abundance: .
j_gene: TRBJ2-1
CDR3nt: TGCGCCAGCAGCAGACGGACGTACAATGAGCAGTTCTTC
CDR3aa: CASSRRTYNEQFF

v_gene: TRBV9
d_gene: .
abundance: .
j_gene: TRBJ1-4
CDR3nt: TGTGCCAGCAGCGTAGTACGGGAGACAACTAATGAAAAACTGTTTTTT
CDR3aa: CASSVVRETTNEKLFF

v_gene: TRBV7-8
d_gene: .
abundance: medium-sized
j_gene: TRBJ1-3
CDR3nt: TGTGCCAGCAGCTTAGACAGCTCTGGAAACACCATATATTTT
CDR3aa: CASSLDSSGNTIYF

v_gene: TRBV7-9
d_gene: .
abundance: .
j_gene: TRBJ2-5
CDR3nt: TGTGCCAGCAGCTTAGCGACGAGGGGCCGAGAGACCCAGTACTTC
CDR3aa: CASSLATRGRETQYF

v_gene: TRBV5-5
d_gene: .
abundance: .
j_gene: TRBJ1-5
CDR3nt: TGTGCCAGCAGCTTCTGGGGTACCAAAGGGAGCAATCAGCCCCAGCATTTT
CDR3aa: CASSFWGTKGSNQPQHF

v_gene: TRBV10-3
d_gene: .
abundance: .
j_gene: TRBJ2-1
CDR3nt: TGTGCCATCAGGACCGGGATCAATGAGCAGTTCTTC
CDR3aa: CAIRTGINEQFF

v_gene: TRBV4-2
d_gene: TRBD2
abundance: few
j_gene: TRBJ2-1
CDR3nt: TGTGCCAGCAGCCAAGGGACTAGCGGGGACAATGAGCAGTTCTTC
CDR3aa: CASSQGTSGDNEQFF

v_gene: TRBV6-6
d_gene: .
abundance: .
j_gene: TRBJ1-1
CDR3nt: TGTGCCAGCAGTTACTCGAGACAGAACACTGAAGCTTTCTTT
CDR3aa: CASSYSRQNTEAFF

v_gene: TRBV11-2
d_gene: .
abundance: .
j_gene: TRBJ1-2
CDR3nt: TGTGCCAGCAGCTCGCACTCCCCCAGGGATGGGGGCTACACCTTC
CDR3aa: CASSSHSPRDGGYTF

v_gene: TRBV5-1
d_gene: .
abundance: few
j_gene: TRBJ2-7
CDR3nt: TGCGCCAGCAGCCACTGGGTCCAGAAGTACTTC
CDR3aa: CASSHWVQKYF

v_gene: TRBV6-1
d_gene: .
abundance: few
j_gene: TRBJ1-4
CDR3nt: TGTGCCAGCAGTGAAAGGCATGAAAAACTGTTTTTT
CDR3aa: CASSERHEKLFF

v_gene: TRBV4-2
d_gene: .
abundance: few
j_gene: TRBJ2-1
CDR3nt: TGTGCCAGCAGCCAGGGGGGAGCCTACAATGAGCGGCAGTTCTTC
CDR3aa: CASSQGGAYNERQFF

v_gene: TRBV10-1
d_gene: TRBD2
abundance: .
j_gene: TRBJ2-1
CDR3nt: TGCGCCAGCAGCGAAGGGACTAGCGGGAGTAATGAGCAGTTCTTC
CDR3aa: CASSEGTSGSNEQFF

v_gene: TRBV9
d_gene: .
abundance: .
j_gene: TRBJ1-6
CDR3nt: TGTGCCAGCAGCGTATCCAGTGGTAATTCACCCCTCCACTTT
CDR3aa: CASSVSSGNSPLHF

v_gene: TRBV7-2
d_gene: .
abundance: .
j_gene: TRBJ1-2
CDR3nt: TGTGCCAGCAGCCTTGACAATAACTATGGCTACACCTTC
CDR3aa: CASSLDNNYGYTF

v_gene: TRBV5-5
d_gene: .
abundance: .
j_gene: TRBJ1-1
CDR3nt: TGTGCCAGCAGCCCCGGTGGTGATTGGAACACTGAAGCTTTCTTT
CDR3aa: CASSPGGDWNTEAFF

v_gene: TRBV7-9
d_gene: .
abundance: .
j_gene: TRBJ1-2
CDR3nt: TGTGCCAGCAGCTTAGCCTATAGGGGCTCCTATGGCTACACCTTC
CDR3aa: CASSLAYRGSYGYTF

v_gene: TRBV10-3
d_gene: .
abundance: .
j_gene: TRBJ1-1
CDR3nt: TGTGCCATCAGTCGCGGTGAGTGGGACACTGAAGCTTTCTTT
CDR3aa: CAISRGEWDTEAFF

v_gene: TRBV2
d_gene: .
abundance: .
j_gene: TRBJ1-5
CDR3nt: TGTGCCAGCACCCCAGAGGTATCCGCTTGGAAGCCCCAGCATTTT
CDR3aa: CASTPEVSAWKPQHF

v_gene: TRBV5-1
d_gene: .
abundance: .
j_gene: TRBJ1-1
CDR3nt: TGCGCCAGCAGCTTGACAGGAGACACTGAAGCTTTCTTT
CDR3aa: CASSLTGDTEAFF

v_gene: TRBV14
d_gene: TRBD1
abundance: .
j_gene: TRBJ2-5
CDR3nt: TGTGCCAGCAGCCGTGGACAGGGGGCGACCCAGTACTTC
CDR3aa: CASSRGQGATQYF

v_gene: TRBV7-8
d_gene: TRBD1
abundance: few
j_gene: TRBJ1-5
CDR3nt: TGTGCCAGCACCGACAGGGGGTTGGGGAATCAGCCCCAGCATTTT
CDR3aa: CASTDRGLGNQPQHF

v_gene: TRBV7-7
d_gene: .
abundance: .
j_gene: TRBJ2-5
CDR3nt: TGTGCCAGCAGCCCCCAGCGGGGCCAGGGGGAGACCCAGTACTTC
CDR3aa: CASSPQRGQGETQYF

v_gene: TRBV11-2
d_gene: TRBD1
abundance: .
j_gene: TRBJ1-6
CDR3nt: TGTGCCAGCAGCTTAGGGACAGGGATGGGGTCACCCCTCCACTTT
CDR3aa: CASSLGTGMGSPLHF

v_gene: TRBV5-6
d_gene: TRBD1
abundance: .
j_gene: TRBJ1-1
CDR3nt: TGTGCCAGCAGCAAAGGGACAGAACCTGAAGCTTTCTTT
CDR3aa: CASSKGTEPEAFF

v_gene: TRBV25-1
d_gene: .
abundance: .
j_gene: TRBJ1-2
CDR3nt: TGTGCCAGCAGTGAATCAGTATTCAACTATGGCTACACCTTC
CDR3aa: CASSESVFNYGYTF

v_gene: TRBV5-4
d_gene: .
abundance: few
j_gene: TRBJ1-1
CDR3nt: TGTGCCAGCAACCCGATCGGGGCTAACACTGAAGCTTTCTTT
CDR3aa: CASNPIGANTEAFF

v_gene: TRBV5-5
d_gene: .
abundance: once
j_gene: TRBJ1-5
CDR3nt: TGTGCCAGCAGGGGGGGACATTCTACCCAGCCCCAGCATTTT
CDR3aa: CASRGGHSTQPQHF

v_gene: TRBV30
d_gene: TRBD1
abundance: few
j_gene: TRBJ1-1
CDR3nt: TGTGCCTCAACCGGGACAGGGGGACGGCAGAACACTGAAGCTTTCTTT
CDR3aa: CASTGTGGRQNTEAFF

v_gene: TRBV19
d_gene: .
abundance: .
j_gene: TRBJ1-2
CDR3nt: TGTGCCAGTAGCCACCGAACCGTCCTCCTCTACACCTTC
CDR3aa: CASSHRTVLLYTF

v_gene: TRBV27
d_gene: TRBD1
abundance: few
j_gene: TRBJ2-7
CDR3nt: TGTGCCAGCAGTCCCTATTCCGGGACAGGGACGGTTGAGCAGTACTTC
CDR3aa: CASSPYSGTGTVEQYF

v_gene: TRBV10-3
d_gene: .
abundance: .
j_gene: TRBJ2-7
CDR3nt: TGTGCCATCAGTGAGCGGCGGGACACCTCCTACGAGCAGTACTTC
CDR3aa: CAISERRDTSYEQYF

v_gene: TRBV9
d_gene: TRBD1
abundance: few
j_gene: TRBJ1-6
CDR3nt: TGTGCCAGCAGCCCGGACAGGGGTAATTCACCCCTCCACTTT
CDR3aa: CASSPDRGNSPLHF

v_gene: TRBV7-8
d_gene: .
abundance: .
j_gene: TRBJ2-1
CDR3nt: TGTGCCAGCAGCGTTGGGCCTGGGACCTACAATGAGCAGTTCTTC
CDR3aa: CASSVGPGTYNEQFF

v_gene: TRBV30
d_gene: .
abundance: .
j_gene: TRBJ1-2
CDR3nt: TGTGCCTGGAGCCCGTCAGGGATGGGCGGCTACACCTTC
CDR3aa: CAWSPSGMGGYTF

v_gene: TRBV11-1
d_gene: .
abundance: .
j_gene: TRBJ1-3
CDR3nt: TGTGCCAGCAGCGCCACCGGGGCGAGTGACACCATATATTTT
CDR3aa: CASSATGASDTIYF

v_gene: TRBV11-2
d_gene: .
abundance: .
j_gene: TRBJ1-3
CDR3nt: TGTGCCCCCCTTCGTCCGAGGGTTTCTGGAAACACCATATATTTT
CDR3aa: CAPLRPRVSGNTIYF

v_gene: TRBV28
d_gene: .
abundance: .
j_gene: TRBJ1-1
CDR3nt: TGTGCCAGCAGACCCCAAGCCTCGGGGGCTGAAGCTTTCTTT
CDR3aa: CASRPQASGAEAFF

v_gene: TRBV11-1
d_gene: .
abundance: .
j_gene: TRBJ1-2
CDR3nt: TGTGCCAGCAGCTTAGGGTCCGCCGGCTATGGCTACACCTTC
CDR3aa: CASSLGSAGYGYTF

v_gene: TRBV5-4
d_gene: .
abundance: few
j_gene: TRBJ2-5
CDR3nt: TGTGCCAGCAGCTCCATCGCGGGGACTCCGAAGGGGGAGACCCAGTACTTC
CDR3aa: CASSSIAGTPKGETQYF

v_gene: TRBV5-1
d_gene: .
abundance: .
j_gene: TRBJ1-5
CDR3nt: TGCGCCAGCAGCTTGGGAGTGGGTGGCAATCAGCCCCAGCATTTT
CDR3aa: CASSLGVGGNQPQHF

v_gene: TRBV7-3
d_gene: .
abundance: .
j_gene: TRBJ2-1
CDR3nt: TGTGTCAGCAGCGCCCACTTACAGAGTGAGCAGTTCTTC
CDR3aa: CVSSAHLQSEQFF

v_gene: TRBV30
d_gene: .
abundance: .
j_gene: TRBJ2-7
CDR3nt: TGTGCCTGGAGTAGGCGGACGCTTGCCTACGAGCAGTACTTC
CDR3aa: CAWSRRTLAYEQYF

v_gene: TRBV10-1
d_gene: .
abundance: few
j_gene: TRBJ2-1
CDR3nt: TGCGCCAGCAGTGAAAGTAGCGGAAGAGAGCAGTTCTTC
CDR3aa: CASSESSGREQFF